This T cell receptor (beta chain) was sequenced in a study of technical replicates of blood from several donors. V was pared by 0 bases and J by 2 bases, with 7 bases of the junction left unmatched. CDR1 MGHRA and CDR2 YSYEKL come from the germline V gene. This CDR3 is built from 16 residues. Assay: immunoSEQ multiplex PCR; the TCRdb copy retains only in-frame clones and omits some. The top ten hold under 0.3% of the sample, which has fewer than 95,000 clones, 90% to 95% seen once. The clonotype comes from a human donor in good health. The chain couples TRBV4-1 to TRBJ2-7, with TRBD2 matching over 7 bases. Source material: T cells isolated from PBMCs. The CDR3: CASSQEAASGTYEQYF. The CDR3, as DNA: TGCGCCAGCAGCCAAGAAGCGGCTAGCGGAACCTACGAGCAGTACTTC.